Sequencing of this T cell receptor (beta chain) was carried out in a study of CD8 T cells in ankylosing spondylitis. Overall study findings and caveats: Prior literature has documented some motif variants in synovial fluid and blood from reactive arthritis.

From germline, CDR1 is MNHNS and CDR2 SASEGT. Trimming shortened V by 8 bases and J by 1 base, and 11 bases separated the two germline ends. The length of the CDR3 is 14 residues. In its sample, this clonotype was seen many times. Antigen unknown. TCRdb processed the 5' RACE reads anew with MiXCR; each CDR3 protein has one entry. Of some 250,000 distinct CDR3 sequences listed, roughly 8.6% are singletons. The chain carries TRBV6-1 and TRBJ2-2; a weak D match, TRBD1 (6 bases). What was sequenced was blood, either unsorted or a sorted T cell fraction (not recorded which). The sequence came from a male donor with ankylosing spondylitis or in good health (not recorded which). CDR3 in DNA: TGTGCCAGCTCGGACAGATTGAACACCGGGGAGCTGTTTTTT. This sequence encodes CASSDRLNTGELFF.